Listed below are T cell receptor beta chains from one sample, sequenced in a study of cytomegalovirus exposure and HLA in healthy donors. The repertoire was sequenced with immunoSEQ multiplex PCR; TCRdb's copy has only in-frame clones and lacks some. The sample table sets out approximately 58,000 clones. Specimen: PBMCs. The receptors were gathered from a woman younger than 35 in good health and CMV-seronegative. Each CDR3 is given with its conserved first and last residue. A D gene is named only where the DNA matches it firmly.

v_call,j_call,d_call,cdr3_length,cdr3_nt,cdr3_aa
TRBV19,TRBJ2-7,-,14,TGTGCCAGTAGTATAGAGGAGGGGACCTACGAGCAGTACTTC,CASSIEEGTYEQYF
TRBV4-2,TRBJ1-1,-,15,TGTGCCAGCAGCCAAGAAGGGACACAGAACACTGAAGCTTTCTTT,CASSQEGTQNTEAFF
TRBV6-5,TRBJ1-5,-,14,TGTGCCAGCAGCCGCGGGGCAGCGGTAGGGCCCCAGCATTTT,CASSRGAAVGPQHF
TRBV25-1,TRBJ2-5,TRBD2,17,TGTGCCAGCAGTGAAGCCCGGACTAGCGGGCACCAAGAGACCCAGTACTTC,CASSEARTSGHQETQYF
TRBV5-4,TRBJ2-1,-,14,TGTGCCAGCAGCTCACTACGGCGAGCGGATGAGCAGTTCTTC,CASSSLRRADEQFF
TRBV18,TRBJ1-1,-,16,TGTGCCAGCTCACCACTCAATGCAGGGGTGAATACTGAAGCTTTCTTT,CASSPLNAGVNTEAFF
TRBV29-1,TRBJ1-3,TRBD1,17,TGCAGCGTTGAAGTGGGGACAGGGTCTTCCTCTGGAAACACCATATATTTT,CSVEVGTGSSSGNTIYF
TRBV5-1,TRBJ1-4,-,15,TGCGCCAGCAGCCGGGGGGGGCCCTTTAATGAAAAACTGTTTTTT,CASSRGGPFNEKLFF
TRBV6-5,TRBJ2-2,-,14,TGTGCCAGCGCCGGGACACGAAACACCGGGGAGCTGTTTTTT,CASAGTRNTGELFF
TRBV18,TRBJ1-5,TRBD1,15,TGTGCCAGCTCACCAATGGGACAGGAAAATCAGCCCCAGCATTTT,CASSPMGQENQPQHF
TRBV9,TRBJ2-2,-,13,TGTGCCAGCAGCGTAGCTCTCACCGGGGAGCTGTTTTTT,CASSVALTGELFF
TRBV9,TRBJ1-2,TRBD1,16,TGTGCCAGCAGCTCCACCGGGACAGGGAACCTCGATGGCTACACCTTC,CASSSTGTGNLDGYTF
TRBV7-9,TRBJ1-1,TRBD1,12,TGTGCCAGCAGCTTAATAGGACAGGAGGCTTTCTTT,CASSLIGQEAFF
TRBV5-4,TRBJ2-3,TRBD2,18,TGTGCCAGCTCCCCTCCGGGACTAGCGGCCTCCATCACAGATACGCAGTATTTT,CASSPPGLAASITDTQYF
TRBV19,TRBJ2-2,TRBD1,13,TGTGCCAGTAGTCCAGGGGGCACCGGGGAGCTGTTTTTT,CASSPGGTGELFF
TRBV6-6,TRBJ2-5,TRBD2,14,TGTGCCAGCAGTCACGGGACTAGCGGAGAGACCCAGTACTTC,CASSHGTSGETQYF
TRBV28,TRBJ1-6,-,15,TGTGCCAGCAGCCCCGTCCTCGGGGGGAATTCACCCCTCCACTTT,CASSPVLGGNSPLHF
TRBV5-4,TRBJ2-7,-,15,TGTGCCAGCAGCAGGCGGATCGTAGGGGCCTACGAGCAGTACTTC,CASSRRIVGAYEQYF
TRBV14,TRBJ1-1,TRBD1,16,TGTGCCAGCAGCCACCTTCCGAGACAGGGGAACACTGAAGCTTTCTTT,CASSHLPRQGNTEAFF
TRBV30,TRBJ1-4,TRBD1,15,TGTGCCTGGAGTCTCCTCAGGGGGCACGATGAAAAACTGTTTTTT,CAWSLLRGHDEKLFF
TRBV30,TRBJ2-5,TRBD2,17,TGTGCCTGGAGTGTGGCTCGAACTAGCGGTGCCGCAGAGACCCAGTACTTC,CAWSVARTSGAAETQYF
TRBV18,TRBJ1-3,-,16,TGTGCCAGCTCTCCCCAGGACACGAATTCTGGAAACACCATATATTTT,CASSPQDTNSGNTIYF
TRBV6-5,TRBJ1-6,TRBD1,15,TGTGCCAGCAGAAAAAGGACAGGAATCGGTTCACCCCTCCACTTT,CASRKRTGIGSPLHF
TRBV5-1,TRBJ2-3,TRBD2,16,TGCGCCAGCAGCGTGGGACTAGCGGGGGCCTCAGATACGCAGTATTTT,CASSVGLAGASDTQYF
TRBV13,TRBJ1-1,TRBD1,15,TGTGCCAGCAGCGAACAGGGGGCAAAGAACACTGAAGCTTTCTTT,CASSEQGAKNTEAFF
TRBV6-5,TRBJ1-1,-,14,TGTGCCAGCAGTTATCAGGGAAAGAACACTGAAGCTTTCTTT,CASSYQGKNTEAFF
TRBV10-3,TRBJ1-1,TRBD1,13,TGTGCCTTGTTGGACAGGGGCGACACTGAAGCTTTCTTT,CALLDRGDTEAFF
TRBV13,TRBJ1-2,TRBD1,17,TGTGCCAGCAGCTTAGGAAGGCAAGGACAGGGAATTGTCGGCTACACCTTC,CASSLGRQGQGIVGYTF
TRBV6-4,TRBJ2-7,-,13,TGTGCCAGCAGTGAGAGACAGGACTACGAGCAGTACTTC,CASSERQDYEQYF
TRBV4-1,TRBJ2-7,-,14,TGCGCCAGCAGCCACGGCGGGGAGGATGACGAGCAGTACTTC,CASSHGGEDDEQYF
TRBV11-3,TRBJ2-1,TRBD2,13,TGTGCCGTTGGCTCGGGGGGGGGCGATGAGCAGTTCTTC,CAVGSGGGDEQFF
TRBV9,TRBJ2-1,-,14,TGTGCCAGCAGCGTAGCTATCCTCGACAATGAGCAGTTCTTC,CASSVAILDNEQFF
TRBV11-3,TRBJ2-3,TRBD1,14,TGTGCCAGCAGCTTAGGGCAGGGGGCCGATACGCAGTATTTT,CASSLGQGADTQYF
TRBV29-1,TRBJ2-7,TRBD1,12,TGCAGCGCTGGCCCGGGACAGTACGAGCAGTACTTC,CSAGPGQYEQYF
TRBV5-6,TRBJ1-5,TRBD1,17,TGTGCCAGCAGCTTGAATGAGGGGGCAAGTTTCGGTCAGCCCCAGCATTTT,CASSLNEGASFGQPQHF
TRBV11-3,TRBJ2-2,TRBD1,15,TGTGCCAGCAGTCTGGGACAGGGGGCGAAAGGGGAGCTGTTTTTT,CASSLGQGAKGELFF
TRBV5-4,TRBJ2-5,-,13,TGTGCCAGCAGCTTCCCAGGGGAAGAGACCCAGTACTTC,CASSFPGEETQYF
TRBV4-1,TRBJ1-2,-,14,TGCGCCAGCAGCCAAGATGAGACAGGTTATGGCTACACCTTC,CASSQDETGYGYTF
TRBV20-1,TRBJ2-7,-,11,TGCAGGGCTGACCAGGCTTACGAGCAGTACTTC,CRADQAYEQYF
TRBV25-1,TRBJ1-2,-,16,TGTGCCAGCAGTGATCAATCTGGGCAGGCGCCCTATGGCTACACCTTC,CASSDQSGQAPYGYTF
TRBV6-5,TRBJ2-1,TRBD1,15,TGTGCCAGCAGCTCGGGACAGGGGGTGGGCAATGAGCAGTTCTTC,CASSSGQGVGNEQFF
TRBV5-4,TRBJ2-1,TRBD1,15,TGTGCCAGCAGCCGCATAGGGGGCGAGGTGAATGAGCAGTTCTTC,CASSRIGGEVNEQFF
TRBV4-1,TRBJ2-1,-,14,TGCGCCAGCAGCCAAGAACGGGAAGCAGATGAGCAGTTCTTC,CASSQEREADEQFF
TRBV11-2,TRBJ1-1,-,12,TGTGCCAGCAGCGGATCCGGGACAGAAGCTTTCTTT,CASSGSGTEAFF
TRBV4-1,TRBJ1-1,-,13,TGCGCCAGCAGCCAGACAGAGAACACTGAAGCTTTCTTT,CASSQTENTEAFF
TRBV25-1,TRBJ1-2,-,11,TGTGCCAGCAGTCCGGGGGGTGGCTACACCTTC,CASSPGGGYTF
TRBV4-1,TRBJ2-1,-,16,TGCGCCAGCAGCCAAGATCCCAGGGTTCCCTACAATGAGCAGTTCTTC,CASSQDPRVPYNEQFF
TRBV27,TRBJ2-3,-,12,TGTGCCAGCAGTTCGACAGCTGATACGCAGTATTTT,CASSSTADTQYF
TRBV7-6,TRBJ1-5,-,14,TGTGCCAGCAGCTTAGACGCAGGGGTTCAGCCCCAGCATTTT,CASSLDAGVQPQHF
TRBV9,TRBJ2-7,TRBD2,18,TGTGCCAGCAGGGGGCCTCGGCTAGCGGGAGGGCTCCGTGGAGAGCAGTACTTC,CASRGPRLAGGLRGEQYF